These 20 T cell receptor beta chains came from one sample sequenced in a study of human T cells and chemical hapten exposure. Described time point: healthy volunteer bleed at 2 weeks. Total RNA was extracted from unfractionated whole blood. TCRdb passed the RACE reads through MiXCR, listing each CDR3 protein once. The sample yields 30,000 to 35,000 distinct CDR3 sequences, over 7% seen once. Input material: whole blood. The receptors derive from a human donor in good health. Some clones in this sample may be carry-over from other donors' samples.

The table lists this clonotype with many counts. The chain carries TRBV20-1 and TRBJ1-5, with 9 bases identical to TRBD1. V lost 5 bases to trimming and J lost 4 bases; unmatched junction nucleotides: 9. Germline assignment: CDR1 DFQATT and CDR2 SNEGSKA (reference sequence). CDR3 size: 15 residues. CDR3 sequence reads: CSAQLQGARNQPQHF. Here the CDR3 DNA reads TGCAGTGCTCAATTACAGGGGGCGCGAAATCAGCCCCAGCATTTT.

This clonotype was observed a handful of times. V is TRBV2 and J is TRBJ1-5; 8 nucleotides agree with TRBD1. The CDR3 extends over 15 amino acids. CDR1 is SNHLY, CDR2 FYNNEI, per germline. With V trimmed by 5 bases and J by 7 bases, 10 bases remained unmatched. The CDR3 region is CASSQRTGRGQPQHF. Here the CDR3 DNA reads TGTGCCAGCAGTCAACGGACAGGGCGAGGGCAGCCCCAGCATTTT.

This clonotype was counted a few times. The chain carries TRBV9 and TRBJ2-5; maybe TRBD2 (5 bases). The CDR3 has 14 amino acids. Germline assignment: CDR1 SGDLS and CDR2 YYNGEE. Trimming cost V 3 bases and J 2 bases, with 11 bases left between them. The chain's CDR3 is CASSAPSGQETQYF. CDR3 nucleotides: TGTGCCAGCAGCGCGCCCAGCGGTCAAGAGACCCAGTACTTC.

The chain recombines TRBV21-1 with TRBJ1-1. TRBV21-1 is tagged as a pseudogene. CDR3 length: 18 residues. CDR3 sequence: CASSARQTHYYRNTEAFF. The DNA for the CDR3 is TGTGCCAGCAGCGCTCGACAAACCCACTACTACAGGAACACTGAAGCTTTCTTT.

This clonotype has just one count. CDR3 sequence (DNA): TGTGCCAGTAGTATGCGGAGCTATGGCTACACCTTC. Residues: CASSMRSYGYTF. The chain carries TRBV19 and TRBJ1-2, with D hard to call. Germline lookup yields CDR1 LNHDA and CDR2 SQIVND (reference sequence). The CDR3 runs 12 residues. The germline V and J ends were trimmed by 3 bases and 4 bases, with 6 bases remaining between them.

This sequence joins TRBV6-5 and TRBJ2-2; D is uncertain. Germline CDR1 and CDR2: MNHEY and SVGAGI. The CDR3 spans 13 residues. The V and J ends lost 4 bases and 3 bases respectively, with 6 bases between them. The CDR3 DNA follows: TGTGCCAGCAGTTCCTACTACACCGGGGAGCTGTTTTTT. This codes for CASSSYYTGELFF.

This clonotype was detected ten times or more. The chain joins TRBV3-1 to TRBJ1-6; 7 nucleotides align to TRBD1. V shed 7 bases and J 9 bases; nucleotides not matched to a gene: 6. Germline loops: CDR1 LGHDT, CDR2 YNNKEL (reference sequence). The CDR3 sequence is 13 residues long. CDR3 in DNA: TGTGCCAGCACCGGGGACAGATGTTCACCCCTCCACTTT. This translates into CASTGDRCSPLHF.

This clonotype qualifies as medium-sized (0.01 to 0.1%). This chain connects TRBV29-1 to TRBJ2-1, with unresolved D. Germline CDR1 is SQVTM and CDR2 is ANQGSEA. This CDR3 is 15 amino acids long. V was trimmed by 0 bases and J by 8 bases, leaving 17 bases between them. In DNA, the CDR3 is TGCAGCGTTGAAGAGCCAGGAAAAGGATTCGATGAGCAGTTCTTC. Translation: CSVEEPGKGFDEQFF.

This clonotype has a count of ten or more. J is TRBJ1-1 and V is TRBV6-6; D remains ambiguous. Trimming stripped 2 bases from V and 1 base from J, with 8 bases between. This CDR3 comprises 14 residues. CDR1 and CDR2 (germline): MNHNY, SVGAGI (reference sequence). The CDR3 bases are TGTGCCAGCAGTTACAGCACAGCGAACACTGAAGCTTTCTTT. Protein: CASSYSTANTEAFF.

This clonotype was recorded a few times. J is TRBJ1-1 and V is TRBV14, with a tentative D call TRBD1 (5 bases). This CDR3 has 16 amino acids. V shed 4 bases and J shed 0 bases, with 15 bases lying between them. Germline CDR1 is SGHDN and CDR2 is FVKESK. The CDR3 sequence is CASSPLGGVMNTEAFF. CDR3 in DNA: TGTGCCAGCAGCCCCCTGGGGGGGGTCATGAACACTGAAGCTTTCTTT.

In its sample, this clonotype was seen many times. This chain connects TRBV20-1 to TRBJ2-1; 12 bases agree with TRBD2. V lost 0 bases and J lost 7; bases outside the gene matches: 7. The CDR3 covers 16 residues. CDR1 and CDR2 (germline): DFQATT, SNEGSKA (reference sequence). In DNA, the CDR3 is TGCAGTGCTAGAGAGTGGACTAGCGGGATTACAAATGAGCAGTTCTTC. Its protein product is CSAREWTSGITNEQFF.

In its sample, this clonotype was seen many times. This chain links TRBV10-3 with TRBJ2-3; no clear D. Trimming shortened V by 6 bases and J by 0 bases, and 10 bases separated the two germline ends. This CDR3 spans 14 amino acids. Germline CDR1 ENHRY, CDR2 SYGVKD. CDR3 nucleotide sequence: TGTGCCATCAGGGCATACCGAAGCACAGATACGCAGTATTTT. Translation: CAIRAYRSTDTQYF.

This clonotype was seen only a few times. This sequence joins TRBV7-8 and TRBJ2-3; no definite D call. V lost 4 bases and J lost 3, with 8 bases in between. CDR3 length equals 13 residues. From germline, CDR1 is SGHVS and CDR2 FQNEAQ. This CDR3 is CASSSSSTDTQYF. As DNA, the CDR3 is TGTGCCAGCAGCTCCTCCAGTACAGATACGCAGTATTTT. Full variable domain (outside the CDR3, taken from reference TRBV7-8 and TRBJ2-3): GAGVSQSPRYKVAKRGQDVALRCDPISGHVSLFWYQQALGQGPEFLTYFQNEAQLDKSGLPSDRFFAERPEGSVSTLKIQRTQQEDSAVYLCASSSSSTDTQYFGPGTRLTVL.

This clonotype was picked up a small number of times. The gene calls are TRBV7-2 and TRBJ1-2, with 8 nucleotides matching TRBD1. Germline V gives CDR1 SGHTA, CDR2 FQGNSA. Trimming at V came to 4 bases and at J to 4 bases, leaving 14 bases not matched to a gene. The CDR3 runs 17 residues. The CDR3 spells CASSSQAFRGRFYGYTF. CDR3 nucleotides: TGTGCCAGCAGCTCCCAAGCGTTCAGGGGGCGTTTCTATGGCTACACCTTC.

Many counts were recorded for this clonotype. The V and J genes are TRBV20-1 and TRBJ2-3; TRBD2 matches at 12 bases. Unmatched junction bases numbered 13, after V lost 6 bases and J lost 6 bases. Germline V CDR1 and CDR2: DFQATT, SNEGSKA (reference sequence). The CDR3 totals 16 residues. This CDR3 reads CSAHLLAGGPGDTQYF. In DNA, the CDR3 is TGCAGTGCGCATCTTCTAGCGGGAGGGCCGGGGGATACGCAGTATTTT.

Turning to this clonotype: A much larger clone differs by one base, so this may be a read error. The gene calls are TRBV10-3 and TRBJ1-4; tentatively, D is TRBD1 (6 bases). This CDR3 is 15 amino acids long. Germline V gives CDR1 ENHRY, CDR2 SYGVKD. CDR3 DNA: TGTGCCATCAGTGAGTCGACAGGAACTAATGAAAAACTGATTTTT. Amino acids: CAISESTGTNEKLIF.

In this sample, this clonotype turned up many times. The V gene is TRBV28, the J gene TRBJ2-3; 11 bases line up with TRBD1. With V trimmed by 3 bases and J by 5 bases, 4 bases remained unmatched. Germline lookup yields CDR1 MDHEN and CDR2 SYDVKM. This CDR3 spans 15 amino acids. The CDR3 coding sequence is TGTGCCAGCAGTTTGGGGGGACAGGGGGGAGATACGCAGTATTTT. As protein: CASSLGGQGGDTQYF.

In this sample, this clonotype turned up a few times. The genes are TRBV19 and TRBJ1-1, with a possible D match to TRBD1 (6 bases). Germline V gives CDR1 LNHDA, CDR2 SQIVND (reference sequence). CDR3 length: 14 residues. V lost 3 bases and J 6 bases, leaving 14 bases between the germline ends. The CDR3 DNA is TGTGCCAGTAGTATTTGGGGGCAGGTGGCTGAAGCTTTCTTT. Residues: CASSIWGQVAEAFF.

With regard to this clonotype: Possible read error: a much larger clone is one base away. The chain recombines TRBV6-1 with TRBJ1-2, with 8 bases matching TRBD1. Germline loops: CDR1 MNHNS, CDR2 SASEGT. The CDR3 runs to 14 residues. Here the CDR3 DNA reads TGTGCCAGCAGCCCTAGAGGACAGGGTCATGGCTACAACTTC. Amino acid sequence: CASSPRGQGHGYNF.

This clonotype has at least ten counts. This rearrangement joins TRBV12-3 or TRBV12-4 to TRBJ1-5; D may be TRBD1 (5 bases). This CDR3 is built from 17 residues. V was pared by 8 bases and J by 3 bases, with 23 bases between. CDR3: CASCQWGFDPINQPQHF. CDR3 nucleotides: TGTGCCAGCTGTCAGTGGGGGTTCGACCCAATCAATCAGCCCCAGCATTTT.